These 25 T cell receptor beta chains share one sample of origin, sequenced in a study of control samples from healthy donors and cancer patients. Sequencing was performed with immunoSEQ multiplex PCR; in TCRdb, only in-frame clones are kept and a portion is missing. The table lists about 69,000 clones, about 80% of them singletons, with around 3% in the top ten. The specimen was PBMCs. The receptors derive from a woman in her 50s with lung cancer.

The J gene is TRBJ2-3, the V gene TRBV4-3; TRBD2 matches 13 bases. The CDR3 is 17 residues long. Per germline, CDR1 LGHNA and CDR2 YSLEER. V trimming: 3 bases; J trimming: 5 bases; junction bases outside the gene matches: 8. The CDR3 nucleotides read TGCGCCAGCAGCCAGGGGACTAGCGGGGCCGGAGGAGATACGCAGTATTTT. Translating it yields CASSQGTSGAGGDTQYF.

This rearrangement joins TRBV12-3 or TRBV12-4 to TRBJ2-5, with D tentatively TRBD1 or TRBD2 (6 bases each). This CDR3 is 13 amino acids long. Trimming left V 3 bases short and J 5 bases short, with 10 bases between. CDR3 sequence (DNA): TGTGCCAGCAGTTTGGGGGGCCTGGAGACCCAGTACTTC. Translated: CASSLGGLETQYF.

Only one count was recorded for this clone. CDR3 loop: CASSTGRGGTDTQYF. The CDR3 region has the DNA TGTGCCAGTAGTACTGGGCGCGGGGGGACAGATACGCAGTATTTT. The chain employs TRBV19 and TRBJ2-3; 8 bases align to TRBD2. Germline loops: CDR1 LNHDA, CDR2 SQIVND (reference sequence). The CDR3 is 15 amino acids. Trimming removed 4 bases from V and 3 bases from J; junction bases left unmatched: 6.

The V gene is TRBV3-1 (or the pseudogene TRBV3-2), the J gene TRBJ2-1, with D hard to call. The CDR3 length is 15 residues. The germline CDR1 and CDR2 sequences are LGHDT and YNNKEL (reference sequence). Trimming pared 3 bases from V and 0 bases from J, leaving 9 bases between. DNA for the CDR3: TGTGCCAGCAGCCAGACTTACCACTCCTACAATGAGCAGTTCTTC. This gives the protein CASSQTYHSYNEQFF.

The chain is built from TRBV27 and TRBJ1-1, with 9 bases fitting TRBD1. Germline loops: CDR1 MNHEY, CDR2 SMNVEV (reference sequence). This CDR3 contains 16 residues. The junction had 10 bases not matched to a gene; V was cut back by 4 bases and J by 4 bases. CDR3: CASSSPPTGGLTEAFF. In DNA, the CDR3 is TGTGCCAGCAGTTCCCCACCTACAGGGGGCCTCACTGAAGCTTTCTTT.

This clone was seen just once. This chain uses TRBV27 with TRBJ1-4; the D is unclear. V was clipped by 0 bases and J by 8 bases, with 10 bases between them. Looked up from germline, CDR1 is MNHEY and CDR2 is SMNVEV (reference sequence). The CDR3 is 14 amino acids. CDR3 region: CASSLSMGREKLFF. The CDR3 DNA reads TGTGCCAGCAGTTTATCGATGGGCCGGGAAAAACTGTTTTTT.

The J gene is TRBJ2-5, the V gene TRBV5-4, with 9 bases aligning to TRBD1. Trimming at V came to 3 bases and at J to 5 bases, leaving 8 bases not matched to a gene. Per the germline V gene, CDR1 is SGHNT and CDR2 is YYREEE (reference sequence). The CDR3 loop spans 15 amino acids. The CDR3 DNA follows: TGTGCCAGCAGCTGGCGGGACAGGGCAGGGGAGACCCAGTACTTC. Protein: CASSWRDRAGETQYF. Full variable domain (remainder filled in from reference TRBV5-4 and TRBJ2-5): ETGVTQSPTHLIKTRGQQVTLRCSSQSGHNTVSWYQQALGQGPQFIFQYYREEENGRGNFPPRFSGLQFPNYSSELNVNALELDDSALYLCASSWRDRAGETQYFGPGTRLLVL.

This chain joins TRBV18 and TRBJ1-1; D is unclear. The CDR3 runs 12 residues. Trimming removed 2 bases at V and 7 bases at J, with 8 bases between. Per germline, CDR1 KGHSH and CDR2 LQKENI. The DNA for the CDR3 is TGTGCCAGCTCACCAGGCGGAAGTGAAGCTTTCTTT. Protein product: CASSPGGSEAFF.

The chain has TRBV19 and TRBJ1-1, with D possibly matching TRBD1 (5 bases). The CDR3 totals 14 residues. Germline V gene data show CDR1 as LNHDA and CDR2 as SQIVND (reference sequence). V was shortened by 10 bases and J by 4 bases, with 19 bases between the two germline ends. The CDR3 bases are TGTGCCACTTCATTCAGGGAGGGAGGCACTGAAGCTTTCTTT. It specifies CATSFREGGTEAFF.

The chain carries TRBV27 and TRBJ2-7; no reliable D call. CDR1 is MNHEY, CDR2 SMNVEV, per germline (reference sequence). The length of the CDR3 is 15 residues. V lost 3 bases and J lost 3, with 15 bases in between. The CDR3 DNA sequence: TGTGCCAGCAGTTTCGCGGACGGATTCGTCTACGAGCAGTACTTC. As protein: CASSFADGFVYEQYF.

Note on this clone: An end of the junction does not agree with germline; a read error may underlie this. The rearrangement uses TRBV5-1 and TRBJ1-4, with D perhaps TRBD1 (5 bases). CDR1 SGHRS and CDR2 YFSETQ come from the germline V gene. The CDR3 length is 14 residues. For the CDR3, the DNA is TGCGCCAGCAGCTTGGGCCAGGGCAATGAAAAACTGCTTTTT. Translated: CASSLGQGNEKLLF.

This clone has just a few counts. CDR3 coding DNA: TGTGCCAGCAGCTGGAGGGGTGGAGGGAGCTCCTACGAGCAGTACTTC. This sequence encodes CASSWRGGGSSYEQYF. The V gene is TRBV11-2, the J gene TRBJ2-7, with D maybe TRBD2 (6 bases). Trimming removed 4 bases at V and 0 bases at J, with 16 bases between. CDR1 and CDR2 from the germline V gene are SGHAT and FQNNGV. The CDR3 loop spans 16 amino acids.

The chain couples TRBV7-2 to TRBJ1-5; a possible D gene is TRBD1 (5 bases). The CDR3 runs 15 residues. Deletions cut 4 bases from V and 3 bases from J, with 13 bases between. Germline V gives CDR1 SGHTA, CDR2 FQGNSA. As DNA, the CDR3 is TGTGCCAGCAGCTCCCGGAGGGGTAACAATCAGCCCCAGCATTTT. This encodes CASSSRRGNNQPQHF.

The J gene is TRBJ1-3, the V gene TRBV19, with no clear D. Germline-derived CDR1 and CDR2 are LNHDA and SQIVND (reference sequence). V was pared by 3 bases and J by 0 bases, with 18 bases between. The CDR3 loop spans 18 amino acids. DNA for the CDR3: TGTGCCAGTAGTATCAGTTTTTCCGTCGGCCTCTCTGGAAACACCATATATTTT. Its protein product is CASSISFSVGLSGNTIYF.

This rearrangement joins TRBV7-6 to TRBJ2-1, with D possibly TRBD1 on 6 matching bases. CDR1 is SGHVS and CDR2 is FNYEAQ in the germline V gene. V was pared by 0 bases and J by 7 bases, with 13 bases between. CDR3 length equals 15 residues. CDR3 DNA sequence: TGTGCCAGCAGCTTAGCTAGGGGGAATGGGAATGAGCAGTTCTTC. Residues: CASSLARGNGNEQFF.

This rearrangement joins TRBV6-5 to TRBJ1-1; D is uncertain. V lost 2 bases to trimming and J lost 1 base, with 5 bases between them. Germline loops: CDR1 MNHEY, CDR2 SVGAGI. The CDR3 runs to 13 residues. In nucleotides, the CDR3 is TGTGCCAGCAGTTACGAGGAGAACACTGAAGCTTTCTTT. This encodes CASSYEENTEAFF.

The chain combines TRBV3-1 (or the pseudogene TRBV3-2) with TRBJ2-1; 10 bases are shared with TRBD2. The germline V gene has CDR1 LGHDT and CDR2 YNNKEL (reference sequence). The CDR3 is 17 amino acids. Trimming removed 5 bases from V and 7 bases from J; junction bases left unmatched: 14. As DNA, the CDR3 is TGTGCCAGCAGCTCAACAAGTTCAGCGGGGGGGAGGAATGAGCAGTTCTTC. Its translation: CASSSTSSAGGRNEQFF.

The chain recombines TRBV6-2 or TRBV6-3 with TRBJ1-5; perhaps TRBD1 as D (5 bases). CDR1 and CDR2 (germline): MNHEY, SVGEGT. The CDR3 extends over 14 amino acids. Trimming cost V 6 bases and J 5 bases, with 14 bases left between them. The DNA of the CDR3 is TGTGCCAGCAGCCTAGGGGAATTCTATCAGCCCCAGCATTTT. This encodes CASSLGEFYQPQHF.

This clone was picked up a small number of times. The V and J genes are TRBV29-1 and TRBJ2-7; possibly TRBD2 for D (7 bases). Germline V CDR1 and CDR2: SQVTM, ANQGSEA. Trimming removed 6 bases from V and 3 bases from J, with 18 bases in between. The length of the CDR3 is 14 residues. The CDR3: CSVRGRGRGYEQYF. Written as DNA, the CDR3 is TGCAGCGTCCGAGGGCGGGGGCGCGGCTACGAGCAGTACTTC.

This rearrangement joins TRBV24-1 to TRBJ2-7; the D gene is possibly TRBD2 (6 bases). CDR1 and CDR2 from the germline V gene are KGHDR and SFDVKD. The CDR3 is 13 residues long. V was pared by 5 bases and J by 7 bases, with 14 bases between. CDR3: CATSVGTSGEQYF. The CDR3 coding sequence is TGTGCCACCAGTGTTGGGACTTCGGGGGAGCAGTACTTC.

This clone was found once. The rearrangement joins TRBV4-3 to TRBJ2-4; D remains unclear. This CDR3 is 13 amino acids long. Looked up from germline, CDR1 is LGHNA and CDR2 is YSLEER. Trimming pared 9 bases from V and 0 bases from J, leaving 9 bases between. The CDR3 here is CASGSLAKNIQYF. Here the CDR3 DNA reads TGCGCCAGTGGATCCTTAGCCAAAAACATTCAGTACTTC.

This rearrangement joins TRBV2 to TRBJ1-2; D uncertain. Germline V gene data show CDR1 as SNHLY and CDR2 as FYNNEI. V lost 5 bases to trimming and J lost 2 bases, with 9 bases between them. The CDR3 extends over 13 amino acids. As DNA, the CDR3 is TGTGCCAGCAGTTACCGGGAGAACTATGGCTACACCTTC. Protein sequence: CASSYRENYGYTF.

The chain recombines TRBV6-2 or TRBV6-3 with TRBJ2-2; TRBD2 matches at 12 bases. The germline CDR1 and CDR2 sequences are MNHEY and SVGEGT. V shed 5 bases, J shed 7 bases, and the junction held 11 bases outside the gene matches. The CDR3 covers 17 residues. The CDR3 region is CASSPRLAGAPGGELFF. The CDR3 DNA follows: TGTGCCAGCAGTCCCCGACTAGCGGGGGCCCCAGGCGGGGAGCTGTTTTTT.

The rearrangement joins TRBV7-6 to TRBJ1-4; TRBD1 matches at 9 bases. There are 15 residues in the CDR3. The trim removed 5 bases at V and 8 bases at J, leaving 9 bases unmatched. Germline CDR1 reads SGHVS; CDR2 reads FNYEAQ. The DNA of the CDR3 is TGTGCCAGCAGCCGAAAAACAGGGGGCACCGAAAAACTGTTTTTT. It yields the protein CASSRKTGGTEKLFF.

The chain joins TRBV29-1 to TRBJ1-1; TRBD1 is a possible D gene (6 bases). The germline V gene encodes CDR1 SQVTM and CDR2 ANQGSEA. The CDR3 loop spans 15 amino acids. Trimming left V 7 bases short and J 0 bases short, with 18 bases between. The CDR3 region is CSAETGTLMNTEAFF. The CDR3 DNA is TGCAGCGCCGAGACCGGGACACTGATGAACACTGAAGCTTTCTTT.